The 19 T cell receptor beta chains presented below share a single source sample, sequenced in a study of T cell responses to AZD1222 COVID-19 vaccine. Generated by immunoSEQ multiplex PCR, the TCRdb table keeps only in-frame clones and is missing some. The sample contains fewer than 150,000 clones, about 90% of which appear only once. The sequencing used peripheral blood, collected on day 0 of AZD1222 vaccination. These receptors were collected from an adult in good health.

This clone was observed a handful of times. CDR3 nucleotides: TGCGCCAGCAGCCACCCCCTCGGGGACAATGAGCAGTTCTTC. It specifies CASSHPLGDNEQFF. This chain connects TRBV4-1 to TRBJ2-1, with D perhaps matching TRBD2 (5 bases). Trimming removed 3 bases at V and 5 bases at J, with 11 bases between. The CDR3 loop spans 14 amino acids. The germline gives CDR1 MGHRA, CDR2 YSYEKL.

The V and J genes are TRBV28 and TRBJ2-2; a weak D match, TRBD1 (6 bases). The CDR3 is made up of 16 amino acids. CDR1 and CDR2 from the germline V gene are MDHEN and SYDVKM. V was trimmed by 1 base and J by 0 bases, leaving 9 bases between them. In nucleotides, the CDR3 is TGTGCCAGCAGTTTATACACAGGGACGAACACCGGGGAGCTGTTTTTT. Its translation: CASSLYTGTNTGELFF.

The chain employs TRBV12-3 or TRBV12-4 and TRBJ2-2; D unclear. The CDR3 is 13 residues long. The V end lost 6 bases, the J end lost 1 base, and 6 bases lay between the germline ends. CDR3 sequence: CASSNRNTGELFF. The CDR3 DNA is TGTGCCAGCAGCAACAGGAACACCGGGGAGCTGTTTTTT.

This chain uses TRBV13 with TRBJ1-1, with 8 bases aligning to TRBD1. V shed 3 bases, J shed 3 bases, and the junction held 6 bases outside the gene matches. Germline CDR1 and CDR2: PRHDT and FYEKMQ (reference sequence). The CDR3 is made up of 15 amino acids. In DNA form, the CDR3 reads TGTGCCAGCAGCTTTTTTCCGGACAGGGACACTGAAGCTTTCTTT. Translation gives CASSFFPDRDTEAFF.

This sequence joins TRBV2 and TRBJ2-5, with D perhaps being TRBD1 or TRBD2 (6 bases each). The CDR3 runs to 15 residues. The V end was cut by 7 bases, the J end by 5 bases, with 20 bases between. Per germline, CDR1 SNHLY and CDR2 FYNNEI. In nucleotides, the CDR3 is TGTGCCAGCACCAGGGGAGGCAGGGGTTTGGAGACCCAGTACTTC. Its protein is CASTRGGRGLETQYF.

The chain has TRBV19 and TRBJ1-2; D call uncertain. Germline V gene data show CDR1 as LNHDA and CDR2 as SQIVND (reference sequence). The CDR3 consists of 12 residues. Trimming pared 4 bases from V and 7 bases from J, leaving 10 bases between. The CDR3 is CASSTLNAGYTF. CDR3 nucleotide sequence: TGTGCCAGTAGTACCCTCAACGCTGGCTACACCTTC.

The chain uses TRBV2 and TRBJ1-2, with D possibly matching TRBD1 (6 bases). From germline, CDR1 is SNHLY and CDR2 FYNNEI. The CDR3 is 15 residues long. Trimming removed 4 bases at V and 1 base at J, with 13 bases between. The CDR3 region has the DNA TGTGCCAGCAGTGGGGCCGGGACAATTAACTATGGCTACACCTTC. Encoded protein: CASSGAGTINYGYTF.

The V and J genes are TRBV12-3 or TRBV12-4 and TRBJ2-7, with TRBD2 matching over 7 bases. The CDR3 loop spans 12 amino acids. V lost 6 bases to trimming and J lost 2 bases; unmatched junction nucleotides: 1. The DNA of the CDR3 is TGTGCCAGCAGGCGGGGGACCTACGAGCAGTACTTC. Translation gives CASRRGTYEQYF.

This chain uses TRBV3-1 (or the pseudogene TRBV3-2) with TRBJ1-5; 12 nucleotides align to TRBD1. The germline CDR1 and CDR2 sequences are LGHDT and YNNKEL (reference sequence). V was pared by 5 bases and J by 7 bases, with 9 bases of the junction left unmatched. CDR3 length equals 16 residues. The CDR3 sequence: CASSRGTGGSGQPQHF. CDR3 bases: TGTGCCAGCAGCAGAGGGACAGGGGGCTCAGGGCAGCCCCAGCATTTT.

This chain connects TRBV18 to TRBJ1-2, with 8 positions matching TRBD1. V shed 3 bases, J shed 7 bases, and the junction held 10 bases outside the gene matches. The CDR3 has 15 residues. Germline loops: CDR1 KGHSH, CDR2 LQKENI. Here the CDR3 reads CASSPSYDRGGGYTF. DNA for the CDR3: TGTGCCAGCTCACCCTCCTACGACAGGGGTGGTGGCTACACCTTC.

The chain recombines TRBV5-1 with TRBJ1-5; D remains ambiguous. Trimming took 0 bases from V and 8 from J, leaving 15 bases between them. From germline, CDR1 is SGHRS and CDR2 YFSETQ. The CDR3 is 15 residues long. CDR3: CASSLEGLPREPQHF. Here the CDR3 DNA reads TGCGCCAGCAGCTTGGAGGGCCTGCCAAGGGAGCCCCAGCATTTT.

The CDR3 loop is CAISESGRADTQYF. Written as DNA, the CDR3 is TGTGCCATCAGTGAGTCGGGGAGGGCCGATACGCAGTATTTT. The chain couples TRBV10-3 to TRBJ2-3; 7 nucleotides align to TRBD2. V was clipped by 0 bases and J by 6 bases; unmatched bases: 3. Germline CDR1 ENHRY, CDR2 SYGVKD. The length of the CDR3 is 14 residues.

This rearrangement joins TRBV30 to TRBJ1-5; tentative D call: TRBD1 (5 bases). This CDR3 has 15 residues. V was clipped by 3 bases and J by 2 bases, with 14 bases between them. Looked up from germline, CDR1 is GTSNPN and CDR2 is SVGIG (reference sequence). CDR3 loop: CAWSPSGSGNQPQHF. In nucleotides, the CDR3 is TGTGCCTGGAGCCCGTCAGGGTCGGGCAATCAGCCCCAGCATTTT.

V gene TRBV4-3 combines with J gene TRBJ1-2; maybe TRBD1 (5 bases). This CDR3 contains 13 residues. The germline V gene encodes CDR1 LGHNA and CDR2 YSLEER. Trimming stripped 8 bases from V and 4 bases from J, with 14 bases between. The CDR3, as DNA: TGCGCCAGCTCGCGGTCCGGGGGCTATGGCTACACCTTC. Translating gives CASSRSGGYGYTF.

The rearrangement joins TRBV23-1 to TRBJ1-6; a possible D gene is TRBD1 (5 bases). TRBV23-1 is an ORF, with its function uncertain. This CDR3 region has 17 residues. The germline V and J ends were trimmed by 3 bases and 3 bases, with 15 bases remaining between them. The DNA for the CDR3 is TGCGCCAGCAGTCATCACGAGGGGCCAAACTATAATTCACCCCTCCACTTT. It translates to CASSHHEGPNYNSPLHF.

The genes are TRBV6-6 and TRBJ2-7, with D perhaps matching TRBD2 (6 bases). The germline V gene has CDR1 MNHNY and CDR2 SVGAGI (reference sequence). Trimming stripped 8 bases from V and 2 bases from J, with 10 bases between. The CDR3 totals 12 residues. The DNA for the CDR3 is TGTGCCAGCTCTAGCGTGGCCTACGAGCAGTACTTC. This sequence encodes CASSSVAYEQYF.

The CDR3 DNA reads as TGTGCCACCAGTGCCCGGACAGGGGGTAATGAAAAACTGTTTTTT. As protein: CATSARTGGNEKLFF. The rearrangement joins TRBV24-1 to TRBJ1-4, with 10 bases lining up with TRBD1. After removal of 5 bases from V and 4 bases from J, the junction contained 3 bases not matched to a gene. CDR1 and CDR2 from the germline V gene are KGHDR and SFDVKD. The CDR3 runs to 15 residues.

This chain joins TRBV6-6 and TRBJ1-1; 7 bases map to TRBD1. The CDR3 loop spans 15 amino acids. The trim removed 4 bases at V and 3 bases at J, leaving 8 bases unmatched. Germline CDR1 and CDR2: MNHNY and SVGAGI (reference sequence). CDR3 sequence: CASSFLTGVDTEAFF. The CDR3 DNA is TGTGCCAGCAGTTTCTTAACAGGGGTTGACACTGAAGCTTTCTTT.

The chain is built from TRBV2 and TRBJ1-1; 8 bases are shared with TRBD1. The junction had 11 bases not matched to a gene; V was cut back by 7 bases and J by 4 bases. Germline assignment: CDR1 SNHLY and CDR2 FYNNEI. The CDR3 contains 15 residues. CDR3 nucleotide sequence: TGTGCCAGCACCCCCTACCAGGGGGCGGGCACTGAAGCTTTCTTT. Its translation is CASTPYQGAGTEAFF.